The sample holds many counts of the clone carrying this T cell receptor (beta chain). What it binds is unknown. Where ophthalmopathy was present, donors had moderate-to-severe activity, CAS ≥3, NOSPECS ≥4 and duration under 3 months. RNA transcripts yielded amplified TCR beta CDR3 regions. After a first-round RT-PCR with HTBI primers, a second-round multiplex PCR was run. Via MiXCR, TCRdb re-called the multiplex PCR reads, giving one row per CDR3 protein. The profile covers about 210,000 distinct CDR3 sequences, with around 28% appearing a single time and about 9.1% taken by the ten largest. The sample belongs to a study of Graves' ophthalmopathy and Graves' hyperthyroidism. Study-wide background: Peripheral blood was collected at initial diagnosis, before any treatment. Study findings and constraints: Blood also contained most of the expanded thyroid clonotypes above 0.001 frequency.

This CDR3 has 18 residues. Germline V gene lookup returns CDR1 MDHEN and CDR2 SYDVKM. V dropped 5 bases and J dropped 0; count of bases not matched to a gene: 11. The sample was peripheral blood. This chain joins TRBV28 and TRBJ2-2, with 8 nucleotides matching TRBD1. The TCR comes from a man aged 50 to 59 with Graves' ophthalmopathy. The CDR3 spells CASSTPGQVVANTGELFF. CDR3 bases: TGTGCCAGCAGTACTCCGGGACAGGTCGTCGCGAACACCGGGGAGCTGTTTTTT.